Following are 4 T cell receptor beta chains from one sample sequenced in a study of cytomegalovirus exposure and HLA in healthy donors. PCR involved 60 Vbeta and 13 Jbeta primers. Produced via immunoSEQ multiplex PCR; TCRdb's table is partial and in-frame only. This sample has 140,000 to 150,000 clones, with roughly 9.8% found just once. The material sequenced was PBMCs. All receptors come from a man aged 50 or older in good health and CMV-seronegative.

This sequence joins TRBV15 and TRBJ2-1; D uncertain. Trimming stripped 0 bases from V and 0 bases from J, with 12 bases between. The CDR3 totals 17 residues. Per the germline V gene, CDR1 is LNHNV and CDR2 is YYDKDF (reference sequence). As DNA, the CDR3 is TGTGCCACCAGCAGAGACGGTCAGGCCCGCTCCTACAATGAGCAGTTCTTC. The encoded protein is CATSRDGQARSYNEQFF. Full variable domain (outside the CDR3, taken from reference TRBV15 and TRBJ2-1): DAMVIQNPRYQVTQFGKPVTLSCSQTLNHNVMYWYQQKSSQAPKLLFHYYDKDFNNEADTPDNFQSRRPNTSFCFLDIRSPGLGDTAMYLCATSRDGQARSYNEQFFGPGTRLTVL.

Written as DNA, the CDR3 is TGCGCCAGCAGCCCCGGAGGCGCGTACCAAGAGACCCAGTACTTC. Amino acids: CASSPGGAYQETQYF. This chain connects TRBV4-1 to TRBJ2-5; tentatively, D is TRBD2 (5 bases). The germline V gene encodes CDR1 MGHRA and CDR2 YSYEKL. V was cut by 4 bases and J by 0 bases, with 12 bases left in between. The CDR3 covers 15 residues.

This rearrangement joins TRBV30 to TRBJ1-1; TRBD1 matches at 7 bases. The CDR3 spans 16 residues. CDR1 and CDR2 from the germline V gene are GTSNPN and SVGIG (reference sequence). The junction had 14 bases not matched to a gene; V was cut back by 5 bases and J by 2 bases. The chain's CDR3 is CAWEPWTGGGNTEAFF. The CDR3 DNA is TGTGCCTGGGAGCCGTGGACAGGAGGGGGAAACACTGAAGCTTTCTTT.

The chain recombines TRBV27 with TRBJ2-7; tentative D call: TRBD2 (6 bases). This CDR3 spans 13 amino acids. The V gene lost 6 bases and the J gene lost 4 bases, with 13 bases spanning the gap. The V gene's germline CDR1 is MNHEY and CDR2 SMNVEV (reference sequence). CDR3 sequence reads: CASRKGLTYEQYF. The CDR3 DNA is TGTGCCAGCAGGAAGGGACTGACGTACGAGCAGTACTTC.